The 16 T cell receptor beta chains listed next were all sequenced from one sample in a study of neurological immune-mediated disorders (dated by TCRdb to the late 2010s). The library was built by means of 5' RACE. The sequencer listed for this sample is Illumina HiSeq 2500. TCRdb took the public reads, trimmed them with fastp at Q25, ran MiXCR for clone calling and kept in-frame beta chains. Merged by CDR3 protein, the rows form single entries marked with the most common genes and DNA. In all, the sample holds 80,000 to 95,000 distinct CDR3 sequences, and around 3.5% of those were seen once. Just under 3% of the sample goes to the ten largest clones. The sequenced material came from PBMCs. These receptors came from a woman in her forties or fifties with multiple sclerosis.

This clonotype was seen at least ten times. The rearrangement links TRBV2 to TRBJ2-5; no clear D. Trimming pared 4 bases from V and 1 base from J, leaving 4 bases between. The germline V gene encodes CDR1 SNHLY and CDR2 FYNNEI. The CDR3 contains 12 residues. For the CDR3, the DNA is TGTGCCAGCAGTGCTATCCAAGAGACCCAGTACTTC. This codes for CASSAIQETQYF.

The sample holds many counts of this clonotype. The chain carries TRBV12-3 or TRBV12-4 and TRBJ1-1, with D unresolved. V gave up 5 bases and J gave up 1 base, with 23 bases separating them. The CDR3 totals 18 residues. The CDR3 DNA is TGTGCCAGCAGTGAACGGGCAGGACCAAAAGGTGGGAACACTGAAGCTTTCTTT. It translates to CASSERAGPKGGNTEAFF.

This clonotype was found many times. The rearrangement uses TRBV14 and TRBJ1-2; tentatively, D is TRBD1 (5 bases). CDR1 is SGHDN and CDR2 is FVKESK in the germline V gene. The CDR3 consists of 15 residues. V lost 1 base, J lost 2 bases, and 11 bases lay in between. The CDR3 loop reads CASSQGGGENYGYTF. CDR3 sequence (DNA): TGTGCCAGCAGCCAAGGCGGGGGGGAGAACTATGGCTACACCTTC.

The table lists this clonotype with many counts. The chain links TRBV12-3 or TRBV12-4 to TRBJ1-1; D is ambiguous. V was trimmed by 6 bases and J by 3 bases, leaving 5 bases between them. This CDR3 spans 11 amino acids. This CDR3 is CASRPDTEAFF. The DNA for the CDR3 is TGTGCCAGCAGACCGGACACTGAAGCTTTCTTT.

This clonotype has a count of ten or more. V and J are TRBV5-1 and TRBJ2-5; D remains unclear. V shed 4 bases and J shed 1 base, with 8 bases lying between them. CDR3 length: 13 amino acids. Per germline, CDR1 SGHRS and CDR2 YFSETQ. CDR3 nucleotide sequence: TGCGCCAGCAGCGGACCCCTCCAAGAGACCCAGTACTTC. This gives the protein CASSGPLQETQYF.

With regard to this clonotype: This may be a read error: a much more frequent sequence differs by one nucleotide. This rearrangement joins TRBV6-5 to TRBJ2-7; 7 bases align to TRBD2. This CDR3 comprises 13 residues. The germline CDR1 and CDR2 sequences are MNHEY and SVGAGI. Trimming took 6 bases from V and 7 from J; bases not matched to a gene: 9. The CDR3 DNA follows: TGTGCCAGCAGGAGCAGGGAGGGTAAAGAGCAGTACTTC. Amino acid sequence: CASRSREGKEQYF.

This clonotype was found many times. J is TRBJ2-1 and V is TRBV3-1, with D perhaps TRBD1 (5 bases). V dropped 2 bases and J dropped 4 bases, with 12 bases sitting between them. The CDR3 is made up of 15 amino acids. Germline CDR1 and CDR2: LGHDT and YNNKEL (reference sequence). CDR3 sequence reads: CASSQQDTGYNEQFF. CDR3 coding DNA: TGTGCCAGCAGCCAACAGGACACGGGTTACAATGAGCAGTTCTTC.

This clonotype was detected many times. This chain links TRBV7-2 with TRBJ2-1, with 8 bases lining up with TRBD2. Germline V gene sequence: CDR1 SGHTA, CDR2 FQGNSA. This CDR3 comprises 14 residues. V shed 5 bases, J shed 6 bases, and the junction held 6 bases outside the gene matches. The DNA for the CDR3 is TGTGCCAGCAGCCGTAGCGGGATTGTCAATGAGCAGTTCTTC. Its translation: CASSRSGIVNEQFF.

The table lists this clonotype with a few counts. This clone may be a read error of a much larger clone one base away. J is TRBJ2-3 and V is TRBV10-3; D tentatively fits TRBD1 or TRBD2 (5 bases each). Per the germline V gene, CDR1 is ENHRY and CDR2 is SYGVKD. The CDR3 consists of 14 residues. The DNA of the CDR3 is TGTGCCATCAGCAGACAGTCTAGCACAGATAAGCAGTATTTT. Its translation is CAISRQSSTDKQYF.

This clonotype has ten or more counts. The chain joins TRBV4-1 to TRBJ2-3; D possibly uses TRBD1 or TRBD2 (5 bases each). CDR1 and CDR2 (germline): MGHRA, YSYEKL. This CDR3 is built from 15 residues. V shed 3 bases and J shed 5 bases, with 15 bases lying between them. The CDR3 loop reads CASSQRRDPRDTQYF. In DNA, the CDR3 is TGCGCCAGCAGCCAGCGCCGGGACCCCAGAGATACGCAGTATTTT.

The V and J genes are TRBV4-3 and TRBJ1-3, with D hard to call. The CDR3 covers 13 residues. With 4 bases removed from V and 12 bases from J, the gap between germline ends came to 16 bases. Germline lookup yields CDR1 LGHNA and CDR2 YSLEER. The DNA for the CDR3 is TGCGCCAGCAGCCGGGGATTCTTGAAAAACATATATTTT. Residues: CASSRGFLKNIYF.

Ten or more counts support this clonotype. The V and J genes are TRBV12-3 or TRBV12-4 and TRBJ2-2; the match to TRBD1 covers 9 bases. V lost 6 bases to trimming and J lost 6 bases; unmatched junction nucleotides: 8. The CDR3 is 15 amino acids. CDR3 amino acids: CASSPSGQGSGELFF. The CDR3 DNA is TGTGCCAGCAGCCCCTCGGGACAGGGTTCCGGGGAGCTGTTTTTT.

This clonotype was observed at least ten times. The chain carries TRBV6-5 and TRBJ1-5, with D unclear. The CDR3 has 15 residues. Per germline, CDR1 MNHEY and CDR2 SVGAGI. The V end was cut by 0 bases, the J end by 7 bases, with 13 bases between. CDR3 coding DNA: TGTGCCAGCAGTTACTCGCAAAGGACGGCGCAGCCCCAGCATTTT. Protein: CASSYSQRTAQPQHF.

This clonotype was seen at least ten times. CDR3 residues: CASSLARGSGGAGEQYF. CDR3 coding DNA: TGTGCCAGCAGCTTAGCCCGTGGTAGCGGGGGGGCAGGGGAGCAGTACTTC. This chain joins TRBV7-6 and TRBJ2-7; 11 nucleotides align to TRBD2. The CDR3 loop spans 17 amino acids. V lost 0 bases and J lost 7; bases outside the gene matches: 11. The V gene's germline CDR1 is SGHVS and CDR2 FNYEAQ.

This clonotype was detected many times. The chain employs TRBV4-2 and TRBJ1-1, with a weak D call TRBD1 (5 bases). CDR1 and CDR2 (germline): LGHNA, YNFKEQ. This CDR3 contains 14 residues. V shed 0 bases and J shed 5 bases, with 10 bases lying between them. The CDR3 sequence: CASSQDGGRTEAFF. Written as DNA, the CDR3 is TGTGCCAGCAGCCAAGATGGGGGGAGAACTGAAGCTTTCTTT.

There are many counts of this clonotype. The V and J genes are TRBV6-2 or TRBV6-3 and TRBJ1-5; tentatively, D is TRBD1 (5 bases). CDR3 length: 17 amino acids. V was pared by 6 bases and J by 0 bases, with 18 bases between. CDR1 is MNHEY and CDR2 is SVGEGT in the germline V gene. The CDR3 DNA reads TGTGCCAGCAGCCCCTGGTGGGGGAGTTATAGCAATCAGCCCCAGCATTTT. As protein: CASSPWWGSYSNQPQHF.